This T cell receptor (beta chain) came from a study of shared T cell receptors in the human thymus. Assay used: immunoSEQ multiplex PCR; TCRdb lists only in-frame clones, some missing. The profile covers 640,000 or so clones, with more than 70% appearing a single time and under 0.01% taken by the ten largest. CDR3 length: 15 residues. The V end lost 0 bases, the J end lost 1 base, and 12 bases lay between the germline ends. Germline V gene lookup returns CDR1 GTSNPN and CDR2 SVGIG (reference sequence). This sample was shared with a second study, whose subject was human thymus T cells. That publication notes: Those donating were healthy Finnish infants in corrective surgery for congenital heart defects. Obtained as resections during corrective heart surgery, the thymus tissue was then studied. Apparent skewing of V and J gene usage characterized both thymic and blood repertoires. A high degree of thymic repertoire overlap among unrelated individuals was reported in related research.

The chain has TRBV30 and TRBJ1-1, with a weak D call TRBD1 (6 bases). The clonotype originates from a boy younger than two with a congenital heart defect. The material sequenced was thymocytes. The CDR3 nucleotides are TGTGCCTGGAGTGTTCGGGGGGCCCCGAACACTGAAGCTTTCTTT. It encodes CAWSVRGAPNTEAFF.